A selection of T cell receptor beta chains follows, all from one sample in a study of beta chain features in type 1 diabetes. The data were produced by immunoSEQ multiplex PCR, yet TCRdb's version contains in-frame clones alone and is incomplete. The sample records roughly 300,000 clones, around an eighth being singletons. Sequencing input: naive CD4+ T cells from blood. The receptors stem from a man aged 25 to 40 with type 1 diabetes. The CDR3 runs from the conserved cysteine through the conserved F or W. Fields, in order: clone size, D gene, V gene, J gene, CDR3 DNA, CDR3 protein. A D gene is named only where the DNA matches it firmly. Expanded clones get a size class; other rows say once, few or many, or leave the size out.

clone size: .; D gene: .; V gene: TRBV10-3; J gene: TRBJ2-2; CDR3 DNA: TGTGCCATCAGTGACAGGGCGAACACCGGGGAGCTGTTTTTT; CDR3 protein: CAISDRANTGELFF
clone size: few; D gene: TRBD2; V gene: TRBV5-6; J gene: TRBJ2-3; CDR3 DNA: TGTGCCAGCAGCTTGGAGGCTAGCGGCTACACAGATACGCAGTATTTT; CDR3 protein: CASSLEASGYTDTQYF
clone size: .; D gene: TRBD2; V gene: TRBV7-2; J gene: TRBJ2-5; CDR3 DNA: TGTGCCAGCAGCTTTACTAGCGGGAAAGAGACCCAGTACTTC; CDR3 protein: CASSFTSGKETQYF
clone size: .; D gene: .; V gene: TRBV18; J gene: TRBJ1-2; CDR3 DNA: TGTGCCAGCTCCGAACAGAGTGATAACTATGGCTACACCTTC; CDR3 protein: CASSEQSDNYGYTF
clone size: .; D gene: .; V gene: TRBV5-6; J gene: TRBJ1-3; CDR3 DNA: TGTGCCAGCAGCTTGGTCCTCTCTGGAAACACCATATATTTT; CDR3 protein: CASSLVLSGNTIYF
clone size: few; D gene: .; V gene: TRBV29-1; J gene: TRBJ1-1; CDR3 DNA: TGCAGCGTTAACCCACAGGGGAACACTGAAGCTTTCTTT; CDR3 protein: CSVNPQGNTEAFF
clone size: few; D gene: TRBD2; V gene: TRBV7-9; J gene: TRBJ2-1; CDR3 DNA: TGTGCCAGCAGCTTAGAGGGACTAGAGTTCTTC; CDR3 protein: CASSLEGLEFF
clone size: .; D gene: .; V gene: TRBV4-3; J gene: TRBJ1-2; CDR3 DNA: TGCGCCAGTGGGTGGAGTGAGGCTCGCGATGGCTACACCTTC; CDR3 protein: CASGWSEARDGYTF
clone size: .; D gene: TRBD1; V gene: TRBV28; J gene: TRBJ2-1; CDR3 DNA: TGTGCCAGCAGTTTACCGGGACAGGGGAAGTTCTTC; CDR3 protein: CASSLPGQGKFF
clone size: few; D gene: TRBD2; V gene: TRBV27; J gene: TRBJ2-3; CDR3 DNA: TGTGCCAGCAGTTTATGGAGCGAAGCGGGAGGGATAGATACGCAGTATTTT; CDR3 protein: CASSLWSEAGGIDTQYF
clone size: few; D gene: .; V gene: TRBV9; J gene: TRBJ1-1; CDR3 DNA: TGTGCCAGCAGCGTAGGACAGGCGGGTCGAGCTTTCTTT; CDR3 protein: CASSVGQAGRAFF
clone size: .; D gene: .; V gene: TRBV7-8; J gene: TRBJ2-1; CDR3 DNA: TGTGCCAGCAGCCCCACTATCTCCTACAATGAGCAGTTCTTC; CDR3 protein: CASSPTISYNEQFF
clone size: few; D gene: .; V gene: TRBV7-2; J gene: TRBJ2-7; CDR3 DNA: TGTGCCAGCAGGACAGGCGGGAGCTCCTACGAGCAGTACTTC; CDR3 protein: CASRTGGSSYEQYF
clone size: .; D gene: .; V gene: TRBV5-1; J gene: TRBJ2-3; CDR3 DNA: TGCGCCAGCAGATTAGGGGGGGCCACAGATACGCAGTATTTT; CDR3 protein: CASRLGGATDTQYF
clone size: few; D gene: TRBD1; V gene: TRBV4-3; J gene: TRBJ1-4; CDR3 DNA: TGCGCCAGCAGCCAAGATACGGGACAGGGGAATGAAAAACTGTTTTTT; CDR3 protein: CASSQDTGQGNEKLFF
clone size: many; D gene: TRBD1; V gene: TRBV23-1; J gene: TRBJ2-5; CDR3 DNA: TGCGCCAGCAGGCCGGGGACAGGCGTAAAGACCCAGTACTTC; CDR3 protein: CASRPGTGVKTQYF
clone size: .; D gene: .; V gene: TRBV7-2; J gene: TRBJ1-5; CDR3 DNA: TGTGCCAGCAGCTCTGGGGCGGCCTTCCAGCAGCCCCAGCATTTT; CDR3 protein: CASSSGAAFQQPQHF
clone size: .; D gene: .; V gene: TRBV30; J gene: TRBJ2-7; CDR3 DNA: TGTGCCTGGAGTGTACACAGGGCGGATGGCGAGCAGTACTTC; CDR3 protein: CAWSVHRADGEQYF
clone size: .; D gene: TRBD2; V gene: TRBV7-9; J gene: TRBJ2-1; CDR3 DNA: TGTGCCAGCAGCTTTCTAGCGGGAACCTACAATGAGCAGTTCTTC; CDR3 protein: CASSFLAGTYNEQFF
clone size: few; D gene: TRBD1; V gene: TRBV19; J gene: TRBJ1-1; CDR3 DNA: TGTGCCAGTGCGGTTAACCACAGGGGGATTGAAGCTTTCTTT; CDR3 protein: CASAVNHRGIEAFF